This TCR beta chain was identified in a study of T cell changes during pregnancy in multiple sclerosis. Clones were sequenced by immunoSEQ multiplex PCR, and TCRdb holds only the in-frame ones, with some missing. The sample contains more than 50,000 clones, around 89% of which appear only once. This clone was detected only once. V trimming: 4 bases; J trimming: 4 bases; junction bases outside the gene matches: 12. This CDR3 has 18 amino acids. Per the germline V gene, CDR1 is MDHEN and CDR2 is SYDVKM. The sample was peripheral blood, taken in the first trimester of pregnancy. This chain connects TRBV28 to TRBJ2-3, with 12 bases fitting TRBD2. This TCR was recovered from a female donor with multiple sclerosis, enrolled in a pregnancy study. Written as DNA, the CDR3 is TGTGCCAGCAGTTCCCCGGCTAGCGGGAGGGGGGGTGCAGATACGCAGTATTTT. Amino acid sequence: CASSSPASGRGGADTQYF.